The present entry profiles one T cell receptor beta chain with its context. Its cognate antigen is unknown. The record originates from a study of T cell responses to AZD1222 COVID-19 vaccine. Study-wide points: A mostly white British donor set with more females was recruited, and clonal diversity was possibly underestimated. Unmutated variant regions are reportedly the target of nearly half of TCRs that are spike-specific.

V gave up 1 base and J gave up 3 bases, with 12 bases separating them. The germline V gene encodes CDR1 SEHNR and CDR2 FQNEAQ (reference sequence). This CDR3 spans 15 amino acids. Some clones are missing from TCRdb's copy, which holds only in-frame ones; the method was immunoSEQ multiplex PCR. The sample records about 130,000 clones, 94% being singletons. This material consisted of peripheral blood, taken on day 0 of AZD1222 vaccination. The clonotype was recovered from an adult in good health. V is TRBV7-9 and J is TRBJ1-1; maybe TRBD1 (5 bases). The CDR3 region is CASSLGPTGDTEAFF. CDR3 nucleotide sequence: TGTGCCAGCAGCTTAGGGCCGACGGGGGACACTGAAGCTTTCTTT.